The 22 T cell receptor beta chains presented below share a single source sample, sequenced in a study of tumor-infiltrating lymphocytes in primary liver carcinoma. Blood RNA was derived from unsorted whole blood, and germline DNA was extracted too. From 500 ng of total RNA, TCR beta-specific cDNA was reverse-transcribed using a constant-region primer. Three nested multiplex PCR rounds of slightly modified ARM-PCR generated TCR beta libraries. Running around 10 cycles apiece, the first two PCR rounds relied on TRBV1-TRBV30 forward primers together with a C-beta reverse primer. MiXCR, run by TCRdb on the multiplex PCR reads, gives a single entry per CDR3 protein. The repertoire holds approximately 340,000 distinct CDR3 sequences, less than 75% seen once, with roughly 6.5% in the top ten. Sequencing was carried out using peripheral blood. These receptors originate from a man aged 40-50 years with primary liver carcinoma and hepatitis B virus infection.

On this clonotype itself: This clone may be a read error of a much larger clone one base away. The rearrangement links TRBV12-3 or TRBV12-4 to TRBJ2-2; 10 bases are a match to TRBD1. Trimming removed 11 bases from V and 5 bases from J; junction bases left unmatched: 8. This CDR3 has 14 residues. CDR3 nucleotide sequence: TGTGCCGGGGGGGGACAGGGGATAACCGGGGAGCTGTTTTTT. Amino acid sequence: CAGGGQGITGELFF.

This clonotype showed up many times. The chain employs TRBV6-1 and TRBJ1-1, with 9 bases that match TRBD1. This CDR3 comprises 15 residues. From germline, CDR1 is MNHNS and CDR2 SASEGT. The ends lost 5 bases at V and 4 bases at J; junction bases unmatched: 8. The CDR3 bases are TGTGCCAGCAGTTCTACAGGGGGCGTCGGCACTGAAGCTTTCTTT. It specifies CASSSTGGVGTEAFF.

On this clonotype itself: One end of the junction fails to match germline, which may point to a read error. J is TRBJ1-2 and V is TRBV5-6, with D perhaps TRBD1 (5 bases). Germline lookup yields CDR1 SGHDT and CDR2 YYEEEE. The CDR3 has 17 amino acids. Written as DNA, the CDR3 is TGTGCCAGCAGCTTGGACATCGCCGGGGGGACCTTATATGCCTACACCTTC. This codes for CASSLDIAGGTLYAYTF.

About this clonotype: This may stem from a read error, because a much larger clone lies one nucleotide away. The chain combines TRBV29-1 with TRBJ1-1, with TRBD1 matching 9 bases. Losses at the gene ends were 5 bases for V and 5 bases for J; bases not matched to a gene: 9. Germline CDR1 is SQVTM and CDR2 is ANQGSEA. The CDR3 is made up of 14 amino acids. The DNA for the CDR3 is TGCAGCGTTCTAGGGACAGGGTTGTGGACTGAAGCTTTCTTT. It encodes CSVLGTGLWTEAFF.

J is TRBJ2-7 and V is TRBV9; TRBD1 matches 11 bases. The CDR3 spans 16 residues. Trimming took 3 bases from V and 0 from J; bases not matched to a gene: 5. The germline gives CDR1 SGDLS, CDR2 YYNGEE. In DNA form, the CDR3 reads TGTGCCAGCAGCGCCCATGGGACAGGGGGCTCCTACGAGCAGTACTTC. Its translation: CASSAHGTGGSYEQYF.

The gene calls are TRBV19 and TRBJ1-1, with a weak D call TRBD1 (5 bases). The CDR3 extends over 18 amino acids. Trimming took off 2 bases at V and 4 bases at J, with 23 bases between the two ends. Looked up from germline, CDR1 is LNHDA and CDR2 is SQIVND (reference sequence). CDR3 nucleotide sequence: TGTGCCAGTAGTATAAATGGGCGGGCGCAGGGCGGACGCACTGAAGCTTTCTTT. It is translated as CASSINGRAQGGRTEAFF.

In its sample, this clonotype was seen many times. The chain employs TRBV10-1 and TRBJ2-1, with D perhaps given as TRBD1 or TRBD2 (5 bases each). There are 14 residues in the CDR3. Germline-derived CDR1 and CDR2 are WNHNN and SYGVQD (reference sequence). V was cut by 5 bases and J by 10 bases, with 18 bases left in between. In nucleotides, the CDR3 is TGCGCCAGCAGTCGGGACCTCTCGGGCCTCGAGCAGTTCTTC. Protein sequence: CASSRDLSGLEQFF.

This clonotype was counted a few times. The chain combines TRBV11-1 with TRBJ2-7; D is possibly TRBD2 (7 bases). Trimming removed 10 bases at V and 2 bases at J, with 21 bases between. Germline V gene data show CDR1 as SGHAT and CDR2 as FQDESV (reference sequence). The CDR3 extends over 15 amino acids. This chain's CDR3 is CANQRGAGDTYEQYF. CDR3 sequence (DNA): TGTGCCAACCAGAGGGGGGCGGGAGACACCTACGAGCAGTACTTC.

Comments on this clonotype: One end of the junction fails to match germline, which may point to a read error. The rearrangement uses TRBV10-2 and TRBJ2-4; D unclear. Germline lookup yields CDR1 WSHSY and CDR2 SAAADI. The CDR3 covers 17 residues. DNA of the CDR3: TGCGCCGGCAGTGAGTCGCCTGGGTTTTTTGGCAAAAACATTCAGTACTTC. It translates to CAGSESPGFFGKNIQYF.

Regarding this clonotype: A read error is possible here, since a much larger clone lies one base away. The rearrangement links TRBV4-2 to TRBJ2-2; 7 bases are a match to TRBD2. Germline CDR1 LGHNA, CDR2 YNFKEQ. CDR3 length: 16 amino acids. The CDR3 DNA is TGTGCCAGCAGCCAAGAGGCGGGGGTAGGAACCGTGGAGCTGTTTTTT. This sequence encodes CASSQEAGVGTVELFF.

Comments on this clonotype: Without the conserved terminal phenylalanine or tryptophan, this CDR3 likely stems from a read error. This chain joins TRBV11-1 and TRBJ2-1; 8 nucleotides align to TRBD2. This CDR3 contains 16 residues. Germline V gene sequence: CDR1 SGHAT, CDR2 FQDESV (reference sequence). For the CDR3, the DNA is TGTACCAGCAGCTCGGACACCGGGACTAGAGTCGGTGAGCAGTTCTCC. This codes for CTSSSDTGTRVGEQFS.

The chain has TRBV11-3 and TRBJ2-3; D is perhaps TRBD1 (6 bases). The CDR3 is made up of 15 amino acids. Germline V gene sequence: CDR1 SGHNT, CDR2 YENEEA. With 5 bases removed from V and 4 bases from J, the gap between germline ends came to 16 bases. CDR3 nucleotide sequence: TGTGCCAGCAGCCAAGCAGGGGAACGAGCAGATACGCAGTATTTT. Protein: CASSQAGERADTQYF.

In regard to this clonotype: The CDR3 carries no conserved terminal phenylalanine or tryptophan, so it likely arises from a read error. This chain connects TRBV28 to TRBJ2-1; 7 bases line up with TRBD2. V gave up 5 bases and J gave up 7 bases; unmatched junction bases: 5. The CDR3 covers 13 residues. Germline CDR1 is MDHEN and CDR2 is SYDVKM. The CDR3 DNA reads as TGTGCCAGCAGTAGCGGGAAGCGTAATGAGCAGTTCCTC. This translates into CASSSGKRNEQFL.

Points on this clonotype: This may come from a read error, since a much larger clone is one base off. J is TRBJ2-2 and V is TRBV10-2; 7 nucleotides agree with TRBD2. Germline assignment: CDR1 WSHSY and CDR2 SAAADI. CDR3 length: 13 amino acids. The CDR3 DNA sequence: TGCGCCACCAGTGTTGCGGGAGTCGGGGAGCTGTTTTTT. Amino acids: CATSVAGVGELFF.

This chain connects TRBV7-9 to TRBJ2-7; 11 nucleotides line up with TRBD2. This CDR3 region has 16 residues. Germline V gives CDR1 SEHNR, CDR2 FQNEAQ (reference sequence). After removal of 5 bases from V and 5 bases from J, the junction contained 11 bases not matched to a gene. The DNA for the CDR3 is TGTGCCAGCAGCGATACTATAGCGGGAGGGCCTAACGAGCAGTACTTC. Encoded protein: CASSDTIAGGPNEQYF.

This clonotype was recorded many times. The CDR3 DNA reads TGTGCCAGCAGCTTAGGGTGGACAGGTGGCTACACCTTC. As protein: CASSLGWTGGYTF. V usage is TRBV11-2 and J usage is TRBJ1-2, with TRBD1 matching 7 bases. This CDR3 contains 13 residues. The V gene end was trimmed by 1 base and the J gene end by 7 bases; junction bases not matched to a gene: 3. The V gene's germline CDR1 is SGHAT and CDR2 FQNNGV.

Comments on this clonotype: At one of its ends the junction is not consistent with the germline gene, which may arise from a read error. This chain joins TRBV11-2 and TRBJ1-1; D might be TRBD1 (6 bases). Per the germline V gene, CDR1 is SGHAT and CDR2 is FQNNGV. This CDR3 contains 17 residues. CDR3 sequence: CASSLMGTGKLAREAFF. CDR3 DNA: TGTGCCAGCAGCTTAATGGGTACAGGGAAGTTAGCCCGCGAAGCTTTCTTC.

In this sample, this clonotype turned up many times. The chain uses TRBV4-1 and TRBJ2-1; D gene unclear. The CDR3 consists of 19 residues. V was shortened by 0 bases and J by 4 bases, with 22 bases between the two germline ends. The germline V gene encodes CDR1 MGHRA and CDR2 YSYEKL. The CDR3 region is CASSQDLNQPHTPYNEQFF. The CDR3 DNA sequence: TGCGCCAGCAGCCAAGATCTAAACCAACCCCATACACCATACAATGAGCAGTTCTTC.

About this clonotype: A read error may account for a junction end that differs from germline. The rearrangement links TRBV4-1 to TRBJ2-1; the match to TRBD2 covers 9 bases. Germline V gene data show CDR1 as MGHRA and CDR2 as YSYEKL. The CDR3 consists of 16 residues. CDR3 loop: CASSKLAGVRSDEQLF. In DNA, the CDR3 is TGCGCCAGCAGTAAATTAGCGGGAGTCAGGTCGGATGAGCAGTTATTC.

To note about this clonotype: A read error may be the cause here, since a much bigger clone is one base away. The gene calls are TRBV5-5 and TRBJ2-1; D gene uncertain. The CDR3 has 11 amino acids. Germline V gene lookup returns CDR1 SGHKS and CDR2 YYEKEE (reference sequence). The CDR3 nucleotides read TGTGTCAGCACTGAGGTGTATGAGCAGTTCTTC. Its protein product is CVSTEVYEQFF.

This rearrangement joins TRBV11-1 to TRBJ2-7, with no clear D. The CDR3 runs 14 residues. Trimming took off 5 bases at V and 2 bases at J, with 13 bases between the two ends. Per germline, CDR1 SGHAT and CDR2 FQDESV (reference sequence). CDR3 sequence: CASSLKGGAYEQYF. The CDR3 DNA is TGTGCCAGCAGCCTCAAGGGTGGAGCCTACGAGCAGTACTTC. The variable domain in full, with the rest retrieved from reference TRBV11-1 and TRBJ2-7, is EAEVAQSPRYKITEKSQAVAFWCDPISGHATLYWYRQILGQGPELLVQFQDESVVDDSQLPKDRFSAERLKGVDSTLKIQPAELGDSAMYLCASSLKGGAYEQYFGPGTRLTVT.

Details on this clonotype: This may be a read error, as it is one base from a much larger clone. V gene TRBV6-2 or TRBV6-3 combines with J gene TRBJ1-1, with D uncertain. The CDR3 runs 13 residues. Germline values: CDR1 MNHEY, CDR2 SVGEGT. The CDR3 reads CASNYLPNTEAFF. CDR3 nucleotides: TGTGCCAGCAATTACTTACCGAACACTGAAGCTTTCTTT.